Below are 21 T cell receptor beta chains sequenced from a single sample in a study of T cell changes during pregnancy in multiple sclerosis (dated by TCRdb to about 2019). Library preparation used the immunoSEQ multiplex PCR assay. Drawn from immuneACCESS, this table holds only the in-frame rearrangements with V and J called that TCRdb kept. Clones are partly lost; checked studies trace under half to an unresolved V gene and leave the rest unexplained. Counted in this sample were some 74,000 clones; 85% to 95% of them appeared once. The biggest ten clones account for 2.3% of the sample. This specimen consisted of peripheral blood, obtained before pregnancy. The receptor source for this set is a female donor with multiple sclerosis, enrolled in a pregnancy study.

This clone was counted a single time. This chain joins TRBV30 and TRBJ1-2; D perhaps matches TRBD1 (6 bases). The CDR3 contains 17 residues. From germline, CDR1 is GTSNPN and CDR2 SVGIG (reference sequence). Trimming took 0 bases from V and 6 from J, leaving 23 bases between them. The DNA for the CDR3 is TGTGCCTGGAGTGTATCGAGGGCGGGGGGCAAGCACCATGGCTACACCTTC. It translates to CAWSVSRAGGKHHGYTF.

V is TRBV5-5 and J is TRBJ2-2, with 7 bases identical to TRBD2. The CDR3 covers 16 residues. From germline, CDR1 is SGHKS and CDR2 YYEKEE (reference sequence). V shed 4 bases and J 2 bases; nucleotides not matched to a gene: 8. The CDR3 coding sequence is TGTGCCAGCAGCCCGATAAGCGGGGCAAACACCGGGGAGCTGTTTTTT. The encoded protein is CASSPISGANTGELFF.

This chain joins TRBV11-2 and TRBJ2-7, with D perhaps TRBD1 (6 bases). Trimming removed 4 bases at V and 3 bases at J, with 22 bases between. The CDR3 loop spans 17 amino acids. Germline CDR1 and CDR2: SGHAT and FQNNGV. CDR3 in amino acids: CASSSIRGTGPNYEQYF. CDR3 DNA: TGTGCCAGCAGCTCCATCAGGGGAACAGGACCAAACTACGAGCAGTACTTC.

This clone was seen just once. V usage is TRBV2 and J usage is TRBJ2-7; D is unclear. The V and J ends lost 5 bases and 2 bases respectively, with 4 bases between them. The CDR3 has 11 residues. Germline-derived CDR1 and CDR2 are SNHLY and FYNNEI. Here the CDR3 reads CASSSTYEQYF. The DNA of the CDR3 is TGTGCCAGCAGTTCTACCTACGAGCAGTACTTC.

The gene calls are TRBV10-3 and TRBJ2-7, with D perhaps TRBD2 (5 bases). Trimming cost V 0 bases and J 3 bases, with 18 bases left between them. This CDR3 has 17 amino acids. Germline CDR1 reads ENHRY; CDR2 reads SYGVKD. The CDR3 here is CAISESWSGPLSYEQYF. The CDR3 DNA follows: TGTGCCATCAGTGAGTCGTGGAGCGGACCTCTTAGCTACGAGCAGTACTTC.

J is TRBJ2-2 and V is TRBV6-1; D may be TRBD2 (6 bases). The CDR3 covers 16 residues. CDR1 is MNHNS, CDR2 SASEGT, per germline. Trimming took off 3 bases at V and 3 bases at J, with 14 bases between the two ends. The chain's CDR3 is CASSDPGTPDTGELFF. DNA of the CDR3: TGTGCCAGCAGTGACCCCGGGACTCCGGACACCGGGGAGCTGTTTTTT.

The rearrangement uses TRBV19 and TRBJ1-2; TRBD1 might be the D (6 bases). Trimming shortened V by 4 bases and J by 3 bases, and 9 bases separated the two germline ends. The CDR3 has 13 amino acids. CDR1 and CDR2 from the germline V gene are LNHDA and SQIVND (reference sequence). CDR3 DNA sequence: TGTGCCAGTAGTACCCGGACAGACTATGGCTACACCTTC. Protein sequence: CASSTRTDYGYTF.

This clone appeared a single time. V usage is TRBV9 and J usage is TRBJ2-6; D not resolved. The V gene's germline CDR1 is SGDLS and CDR2 YYNGEE. Trimming left V 5 bases short and J 0 bases short, with 9 bases between. CDR3 size: 15 residues. The CDR3 nucleotides read TGTGCCAGCAGTCTTGGCGGCTCTGGGGCCAACGTCCTGACTTTC. As protein: CASSLGGSGANVLTF.

As DNA, the CDR3 is TGTGCCAGTAGTGGGGGGACTAAAAACTACGAGCAGTACTTC. This gives the protein CASSGGTKNYEQYF. This chain uses TRBV19 with TRBJ2-7; 7 positions agree with TRBD2. The ends lost 5 bases at V and 3 bases at J; junction bases unmatched: 7. Germline assignment: CDR1 LNHDA and CDR2 SQIVND (reference sequence). The CDR3 spans 14 residues.

The J gene is TRBJ2-7, the V gene TRBV14; perhaps TRBD2 as D (6 bases). Germline V gene data show CDR1 as SGHDN and CDR2 as FVKESK. CDR3 length: 12 residues. V lost 6 bases to trimming and J lost 3 bases, with 9 bases between them. CDR3 bases: TGTGCCAGCAGTTCGGGGGTCTACGAGCAGTACTTC. Amino acid sequence: CASSSGVYEQYF.

V usage is TRBV19 and J usage is TRBJ1-5; D gene ambiguous. Germline V gene lookup returns CDR1 LNHDA and CDR2 SQIVND (reference sequence). The V gene lost 0 bases and the J gene lost 6 bases, with 12 bases spanning the gap. The CDR3 is made up of 15 amino acids. In DNA, the CDR3 is TGTGCCAGTAGTATAGAGGCGAGGGTAGGTCAGCCCCAGCATTTT. This codes for CASSIEARVGQPQHF.

The chain has TRBV19 and TRBJ2-7; 12 nucleotides match TRBD2. Germline V CDR1 and CDR2: LNHDA, SQIVND (reference sequence). The CDR3 consists of 18 residues. V shed 3 bases, J shed 0 bases, and the junction held 9 bases outside the gene matches. The DNA for the CDR3 is TGTGCCAGTAGTATCGCTAGCGGGAGGGGAGCCGCCTCCTACGAGCAGTACTTC. This translates into CASSIASGRGAASYEQYF.

The chain links TRBV10-1 to TRBJ2-3; TRBD2 agrees at 14 bases. V shed 8 bases and J 1 base; nucleotides not matched to a gene: 5. The CDR3 contains 16 residues. CDR1 and CDR2 (germline): WNHNN, SYGVQD (reference sequence). The CDR3, as DNA: TGCGCCAGCTCTGGGACTAGCGGGAGCCGCACAGATACGCAGTATTTT. Translating gives CASSGTSGSRTDTQYF.

The J gene is TRBJ2-1, the V gene TRBV28; 12 bases align to TRBD1. Germline lookup yields CDR1 MDHEN and CDR2 SYDVKM. This CDR3 is 16 amino acids long. The V gene end was trimmed by 6 bases and the J gene end by 7 bases; junction bases not matched to a gene: 10. In DNA form, the CDR3 reads TGTGCCAGCAGCTCGGCCGGGACAGGGGGCAGGAATGAGCAGTTCTTC. Translation: CASSSAGTGGRNEQFF.

This rearrangement joins TRBV27 to TRBJ2-2; 9 positions match TRBD1. The germline V gene has CDR1 MNHEY and CDR2 SMNVEV (reference sequence). V shed 4 bases and J 0 bases; nucleotides not matched to a gene: 12. The length of the CDR3 is 19 residues. The DNA for the CDR3 is TGTGCCAGCAGTTGGGGGGTCCTCACAGGGGGCGCGAACACCGGGGAGCTGTTTTTT. It specifies CASSWGVLTGGANTGELFF.

The gene calls are TRBV5-1 and TRBJ2-7; weak D call: TRBD2 (5 bases). This CDR3 region has 15 residues. V gave up 4 bases and J gave up 2 bases, with 16 bases separating them. The germline CDR1 and CDR2 sequences are SGHRS and YFSETQ. CDR3 in amino acids: CASSPPWSGTYEQYF. The CDR3 bases are TGCGCCAGCAGCCCCCCATGGAGCGGCACCTACGAGCAGTACTTC.

To note about this clone: At one end the junction does not follow the germline gene, possibly because of a read error. The chain is built from TRBV6-1 and TRBJ2-2; 16 bases fit TRBD2. Per germline, CDR1 MNHNS and CDR2 SASEGT. The CDR3 extends over 20 amino acids. The CDR3 DNA sequence: TGTGCCAGCAGTGAAAGAATCCCGGGACTAGCGGGAGGGAACTCCGGGGAGCTGTTTTTT. Translated: CASSERIPGLAGGNSGELFF.

J is TRBJ2-3 and V is TRBV27; 8 bases are a match to TRBD1. Trimming at V came to 5 bases and at J to 10 bases, leaving 11 bases not matched to a gene. This CDR3 contains 14 residues. From germline, CDR1 is MNHEY and CDR2 SMNVEV (reference sequence). Written as DNA, the CDR3 is TGTGCCAGCAGTCGTCAGGGGGCGGCCTACGCGCAGTATTTT. This codes for CASSRQGAAYAQYF.

This chain links TRBV18 with TRBJ1-1; no reliable D call. This CDR3 is 14 amino acids long. Germline CDR1 KGHSH, CDR2 LQKENI. Trimming stripped 3 bases from V and 0 bases from J, with 8 bases between. The CDR3 sequence is CASSPRELNTEAFF. For the CDR3, the DNA is TGTGCCAGCTCACCCCGCGAGCTGAACACTGAAGCTTTCTTT.

J is TRBJ2-2 and V is TRBV27; 10 bases align to TRBD2. CDR1 and CDR2 from the germline V gene are MNHEY and SMNVEV (reference sequence). The CDR3 sequence is 17 residues long. V was clipped by 6 bases and J by 1 base; unmatched bases: 8. The CDR3 loop is CASSPIGLAENTGELFF. The CDR3 DNA reads TGTGCCAGCAGCCCAATTGGACTAGCGGAGAACACCGGGGAGCTGTTTTTT.

V and J are TRBV5-1 and TRBJ1-1; 10 bases fit TRBD1. Germline V gene data show CDR1 as SGHRS and CDR2 as YFSETQ. The J segment lost 1 base and the V segment lost 3 bases, leaving 3 bases of the junction unmatched. This CDR3 is 15 amino acids long. CDR3 amino acids: CASSSRQGANTEAFF. Here the CDR3 DNA reads TGCGCCAGCAGCTCTCGACAGGGGGCGAACACTGAAGCTTTCTTT.